The next 25 T cell receptor beta chains were all read from a single sample in a study of identical twins. TCRdb analysed the 5' RACE reads with MiXCR anew, one entry per CDR3 protein. The table includes about 520,000 distinct CDR3 sequences, under 25% detected once. This same sample was also taken into another study, of T cells expressing NK-cell markers.

Sequencing was carried out using CD4+ T cells sorted from blood. These TCRs come from a young woman in good health.

The V gene is TRBV12-3 or TRBV12-4, the J gene TRBJ2-3; 10 nucleotides agree with TRBD2. V lost 1 base, J lost 2 bases, and 3 bases stayed unmatched. CDR3 length: 16 amino acids. The CDR3 region has the DNA TGTGCCAGCAGTTTAGTAGCGGGAGGCATCACAGATACGCAGTATTTT. The encoded protein is CASSLVAGGITDTQYF.

The chain couples TRBV2 to TRBJ2-1; the D gene is possibly TRBD2 (7 bases). This CDR3 comprises 14 residues. Germline-derived CDR1 and CDR2 are SNHLY and FYNNEI. V lost 3 bases and J lost 10, with 16 bases in between. DNA of the CDR3: TGTGCCAGCAGTGACTTGTGGGGGGGCCGGGAGCAGTTCTTC. Its translation is CASSDLWGGREQFF. Full variable domain (rest looked up from reference TRBV2 and TRBJ2-1): EPEVTQTPSHQVTQMGQEVILRCVPISNHLYFYWYRQILGQKVEFLVSFYNNEISEKSEIFDDQFSVERPDGSNFTLKIRSTKLEDSAMYFCASSDLWGGREQFFGPGTRLTVL.

This clonotype has just a few counts. The V gene is TRBV24-1, the J gene TRBJ2-5; 7 bases line up with TRBD1. CDR1 and CDR2 (germline): KGHDR, SFDVKD. The V segment lost 9 bases and the J segment 9 bases; nucleotides outside the gene matches: 12. This CDR3 spans 13 amino acids. This chain's CDR3 is CATPPAGGEAQYF. In nucleotides, the CDR3 is TGTGCCACCCCCCCAGCAGGGGGAGAAGCCCAGTACTTC.

This clonotype was detected only a few times. J is TRBJ2-3 and V is TRBV5-1; no clear D gene. V was clipped by 4 bases and J by 2 bases, with 11 bases between them. Germline-derived CDR1 and CDR2 are SGHRS and YFSETQ. This CDR3 has 14 amino acids. The CDR3, as DNA: TGCGCCAGCAGCCTCCGGGTCTCCACAGATACGCAGTATTTT. This sequence encodes CASSLRVSTDTQYF.

The chain recombines TRBV29-1 with TRBJ2-2, with 8 bases fitting TRBD1. The CDR3 is 14 amino acids. CDR1 is SQVTM, CDR2 ANQGSEA, per germline. The V segment lost 6 bases and the J segment 2 bases; nucleotides outside the gene matches: 5. The CDR3 region is CSVRQGLNTGELFF. CDR3 coding DNA: TGCAGCGTGCGACAGGGGCTAAACACCGGGGAGCTGTTTTTT.

The chain recombines TRBV20-1 with TRBJ2-5, with TRBD2 matching 13 bases. This CDR3 is 17 amino acids long. Per the germline V gene, CDR1 is DFQATT and CDR2 is SNEGSKA (reference sequence). The V gene end was trimmed by 5 bases and the J gene end by 5 bases; junction bases not matched to a gene: 14. The CDR3 loop is CSAPRIGGLAGRETQYF. In DNA, the CDR3 is TGCAGTGCTCCGCGCATTGGGGGACTAGCGGGGAGGGAGACCCAGTACTTC.

The chain uses TRBV5-6 and TRBJ2-7, with 7 bases aligning to TRBD2. Trimming removed 5 bases from V and 6 bases from J; junction bases left unmatched: 8. This CDR3 region has 13 residues. CDR1 and CDR2 from the germline V gene are SGHDT and YYEEEE. CDR3 sequence reads: CASSHGLVCEQYF. The CDR3 coding sequence is TGTGCCAGCAGTCACGGACTAGTGTGCGAGCAGTACTTC.

The V and J genes are TRBV20-1 and TRBJ1-6; D gene ambiguous. Trimming cost V 3 bases and J 9 bases, with 18 bases left between them. This CDR3 region has 15 residues. The germline gives CDR1 DFQATT, CDR2 SNEGSKA (reference sequence). In DNA, the CDR3 is TGCAGTGCTAGGCGAGGTACGGGTATTGTTTCACCCCTCCACTTT. Its protein product is CSARRGTGIVSPLHF.

V and J are TRBV20-1 and TRBJ1-4; a weak D match, TRBD1 (5 bases). V lost 0 bases to trimming and J lost 4 bases, with 12 bases between them. The CDR3 has 15 amino acids. CDR1 is DFQATT, CDR2 SNEGSKA, per germline (reference sequence). CDR3 protein: CSARDPRGGNEKLFF. The CDR3 DNA reads as TGCAGTGCTAGAGATCCGAGGGGTGGTAATGAAAAACTGTTTTTT.

V gene TRBV30 combines with J gene TRBJ2-1; a possible D gene is TRBD2 (5 bases). The CDR3 is 14 amino acids. V was pared by 4 bases and J by 10 bases, with 20 bases between. Germline V CDR1 and CDR2: GTSNPN, SVGIG (reference sequence). In DNA form, the CDR3 reads TGTGCCTGGACTGAGGGATCGGGTACATACGAGCAGTTCTTC. Protein product: CAWTEGSGTYEQFF.

This clonotype was picked up a small number of times. The chain carries TRBV19 and TRBJ2-3; weak D call: TRBD2 (6 bases). The CDR3 sequence is 10 residues long. V gave up 9 bases and J gave up 5 bases, with 6 bases separating them. The germline CDR1 and CDR2 sequences are LNHDA and SQIVND (reference sequence). The CDR3 reads CARGGDTQYF. In nucleotides, the CDR3 is TGTGCCAGGGGGGGAGATACGCAGTATTTT.

This clonotype was seen a handful of times. The rearrangement links TRBV11-2 to TRBJ1-1; D is undetermined. Germline CDR1 reads SGHAT; CDR2 reads FQNNGV. V was pared by 6 bases and J by 11 bases, with 13 bases between. The CDR3 runs 11 residues. The CDR3 coding sequence is TGTGCCAGCAGTCGAGACCCTCTTGCTTTCTTT. Encoded protein: CASSRDPLAFF.

The table lists this clonotype with a few counts. This chain links TRBV20-1 with TRBJ2-1, with D maybe TRBD1 (6 bases). The CDR3 extends over 16 amino acids. The germline gives CDR1 DFQATT, CDR2 SNEGSKA (reference sequence). With 3 bases removed from V and 1 base from J, the gap between germline ends came to 16 bases. The CDR3: CSASTRVRGSYNEQFF. The CDR3 nucleotides are TGCAGTGCTAGTACGAGGGTCAGGGGTTCCTACAATGAGCAGTTCTTC.

This chain links TRBV5-1 with TRBJ2-1; TRBD1 matches at 7 bases. The germline V gene has CDR1 SGHRS and CDR2 YFSETQ. The CDR3 contains 18 residues. The J segment lost 0 bases and the V segment lost 0 bases, leaving 9 bases of the junction unmatched. The CDR3 loop is CASSLGGGAQSSYNEQFF. CDR3 nucleotide sequence: TGCGCCAGCAGCTTGGGAGGGGGCGCCCAATCCTCCTACAATGAGCAGTTCTTC.

This clonotype appeared many times. V and J are TRBV12-3 or TRBV12-4 and TRBJ1-1, with TRBD1 as a possible D gene (6 bases). The CDR3 runs to 13 residues. Trimming removed 6 bases at V and 2 bases at J, with 10 bases between. The CDR3 DNA reads TGTGCCAGCAGCATACAGGGAAACACTGAAGCTTTCTTT. Residues: CASSIQGNTEAFF.

This clonotype was detected many times. The junction does not match germline at one end; this may be a read error. The rearrangement joins TRBV12-3 or TRBV12-4 to TRBJ2-3, with D perhaps TRBD1 (6 bases). The CDR3 consists of 15 residues. The CDR3, as DNA: TGTGCCAGCAGCTTAGGACAGAGAAGCACAGATACGCAGTATTTT. Protein: CASSLGQRSTDTQYF.

This clonotype has more than one count but fewer than ten. The chain is built from TRBV5-8 and TRBJ2-5; D possibly matches TRBD1 or TRBD2 (6 bases each). CDR3 size: 14 residues. The V gene's germline CDR1 is SGHTS and CDR2 YDEGEE. Trimming stripped 4 bases from V and 4 bases from J, with 14 bases between. Here the CDR3 DNA reads TGTGCCAGCAGCACGGCTCGGGGGCGAGAGACCCAGTACTTC. Protein: CASSTARGRETQYF.

The chain combines TRBV20-1 with TRBJ2-1; 8 positions agree with TRBD1. With V trimmed by 5 bases and J by 7 bases, 7 bases remained unmatched. Germline V gene data show CDR1 as DFQATT and CDR2 as SNEGSKA (reference sequence). CDR3 length: 13 amino acids. The CDR3, as DNA: TGCAGTGCTTCGTGGACAGGGCGGAATGAGCAGTTCTTC. Its translation: CSASWTGRNEQFF.

The chain couples TRBV3-1 to TRBJ1-2; D is undetermined. V shed 4 bases and J shed 8 bases, with 17 bases lying between them. The CDR3 has 14 amino acids. Per germline, CDR1 LGHDT and CDR2 YNNKEL (reference sequence). In nucleotides, the CDR3 is TGTGCCAGCAGCCGCCCCGATCTTACGGGGGGCTACACCTTC. Its translation is CASSRPDLTGGYTF.

This rearrangement joins TRBV12-3 or TRBV12-4 to TRBJ1-3; D is undetermined. The CDR3 has 15 amino acids. V lost 3 bases and J lost 7, with 16 bases in between. CDR3 amino acids: CASSFGPSGRNTIYF. CDR3 bases: TGTGCCAGCAGTTTCGGGCCAAGTGGTCGGAACACCATATATTTT.

The chain combines TRBV7-4 with TRBJ1-1, with a weak D call TRBD1 (5 bases). Germline-derived CDR1 and CDR2 are SGHVT and SQSDAQ. V gave up 1 base and J gave up 11 bases, with 23 bases separating them. The CDR3 sequence is 16 residues long. The CDR3 region has the DNA TGTGCCAGCAGCTTAGGTCGGCTGATACAGGCCCGCGGGGCTTTCTTT. Translating gives CASSLGRLIQARGAFF.

The chain couples TRBV9 to TRBJ2-1; no firm D call. This CDR3 region has 15 residues. Trimming took 3 bases from V and 12 from J, leaving 22 bases between them. CDR1 and CDR2 from the germline V gene are SGDLS and YYNGEE. The CDR3 DNA sequence: TGTGCCAGCAGCGCCGAGCTAGGGTCTCATCGTAGGCAGTTCTTC. This encodes CASSAELGSHRRQFF.

The V call is TRBV12-3 or TRBV12-4, the J call TRBJ2-1; TRBD2 aligns across 12 bases. The CDR3 runs to 16 residues. V was clipped by 2 bases and J by 9 bases; unmatched bases: 8. For the CDR3, the DNA is TGTGCCAGCAGTTTACTAGCGGGGGGGGCCGGGGGTGAGCAGTTCTTC. Translation gives CASSLLAGGAGGEQFF.

This clonotype showed up just once. This chain joins TRBV2 and TRBJ1-2, with D possibly TRBD1 on 5 matching bases. The CDR3 has 13 residues. V was trimmed by 6 bases and J by 6 bases, leaving 14 bases between them. Germline CDR1 is SNHLY and CDR2 is FYNNEI. The chain's CDR3 is CASRGPGSDGYTF. DNA of the CDR3: TGTGCCAGCAGGGGGCCCGGGTCTGATGGCTACACCTTC.

The chain employs TRBV5-1 and TRBJ2-5; D gene ambiguous. This CDR3 is built from 14 residues. In germline, CDR1 is SGHRS, CDR2 YFSETQ. V lost 3 bases to trimming and J lost 5 bases, with 14 bases between them. Written as DNA, the CDR3 is TGCGCCAGCAGCTCTGTCTTGCCCTGGGAGACCCAGTACTTC. Its translation: CASSSVLPWETQYF.